This T cell receptor beta chain was sequenced during a study of blood T cell repertoires in COVID-19 (TCRdb year 2020). Background on the whole study: The collaborator samples originated in the United States, Italy and Spain and spanned the acute and convalescent phases of COVID-19. The material from the prospective study consisted of cDNA or gDNA derived from T cells, B-cell-depleted T cells, or PBMCs. Deeply sampled blood TCRbeta repertoires from subjects exposed to, actively infected with, or recovered from COVID-19 were included in the dataset. A freely available public database, intended as a resource for researchers studying the immune response to SARS-CoV-2, is where the repertoires were released. Samples came from the ongoing ImmuneRACE study (first 160 participants) plus 1,254 subjects from 6 global collaborators. The sample metadata nearly always contained a de-identified subject ID, COVID-19 status, age in years and sex. HLA class I and class II types, where available, came from metadata supplied by the sample provider rather than from assay-based typing. Paper-wide results and their limitations: The amount of clinical and demographic metadata varied by source and participant and was provided uncurated.

TCRbeta CDR3 regions were amplified from genomic DNA using the immunoSEQ Assay, a bias-controlled multiplex PCR. Regarding the original processing steps: The number of nucleated cells in each sample was estimated from the amplification of reference gene primers within the assay. To quantify the absolute abundance of each unique TCRbeta CDR3 rearrangement, sequence reads were collapsed and filtered. For each sample, productive Simpson clonality was calculated as the square root of Simpson's diversity index over productive rearrangements. TCRdb took this table from immuneACCESS and kept in-frame rearrangements with V and J called. Such tables lack part of the clones; where checked against another copy, unresolved V genes explain under half of the gap, and the rest is unexplained. V and J calls and clone size are copied from that table; D and trimming were computed from the DNA. This sample has about 120,000 clones in its table, and 80% to 90% of those were observed once. Together, the top ten hold 25% to 30% of the sample.

Collaborating institutions collected whole blood in K2EDTA tubes following their own protocols. For TCRbeta analysis, collaborators shipped samples as frozen whole blood, isolated PBMCs, or DNA extracted from either of those sample types. As regards this clone: What antigen it recognizes has not been identified. Base-call qualities are not available, and no considerably larger clone is one nucleotide away.

Counted from cysteine to phenylalanine, this CDR3 has 13 amino acids. Only CDR3 DNA remains: 39 bases, in frame from the first base. The germline V gene (reference sequence) supplies CDR1 LNHDA and CDR2 SQIVND. V is pared back by 6 bases and J by 6 bases, with 14 bases lying between the germline termini. The sequence is built from TRBV19 and TRBJ1-2; tentative D gene TRBD1, with 6 bases matching. Sequenced input: peripheral blood. This sequence originates from a man aged 65-85 years with active or convalescent COVID-19. The CDR3: CASRTRGPDGYTF. The nucleotide sequence is given as TGTGCCAGTAGGACCAGGGGTCCGGATGGCTACACCTTC.